This T cell receptor beta chain was found in a study of blood T cells in healthy people across ages. The authors ran a second PCR of about 7 to 12 cycles using a sample-barcoded 5' primer and a J-beta primer mix. TCRdb passed the 5' RACE reads through MiXCR, listing each CDR3 protein once. The sample has hundreds of thousands of distinct CDR3 sequences; 56% are singletons. Healthy Caucasians from Russia aged about 6 to 100 served as donors. The sample, about 10 milliliters of peripheral blood, was drawn from each donor. Every sample yielded at least 6.5 million isolated PBMCs. The TCR originated in a man in his forties in good health. The specimen sequenced was blood.

The CDR3, as DNA: TGCGCCAGCAGCCCCGTTAGTGGGGATAGGGGCTACACCTTC. Translation gives CASSPVSGDRGYTF. The V call is TRBV4-1, the J call TRBJ1-2; D is undetermined. Per the germline V gene, CDR1 is MGHRA and CDR2 is YSYEKL. The CDR3 is 14 amino acids. Trimming shortened V by 4 bases and J by 8 bases, and 17 bases separated the two germline ends.